The TCR beta chain described here comes from a study of response to subunit inactivated influenza vaccine. Study-wide results and caveats: Researchers suggested that each seasonal influenza vaccination recruits few new T cells.

TCRdb re-called the RT-PCR reads through MiXCR, storing one row per CDR3 protein. The table shows 530,000 or so distinct CDR3 sequences, with approximately 12% occurring only once. This clonotype showed up many times. Its cognate antigen is unknown. The length of the CDR3 is 14 residues. Germline CDR1 and CDR2: SGHRS and YFSETQ. The V end was cut by 4 bases, the J end by 8 bases, with 18 bases between. The source was PBMCs from blood, collected on the day of vaccination. The V gene is TRBV5-1, the J gene TRBJ1-1; no reliable D call. The TCR was taken from a man over 45 who received an inactivated influenza vaccine. CDR3 nucleotide sequence: TGCGCCAGCAGCCCCCTGGGCGAGAGTACAGAAGCTTTCTTT. Amino acids: CASSPLGESTEAFF.